This TCR beta chain was profiled in a study of response to subunit inactivated influenza vaccine. This clonotype has just a few counts. Its specificity is not known. V was shortened by 8 bases and J by 2 bases, with 11 bases between the two germline ends. Germline lookup yields CDR1 KGHSH and CDR2 LQKENI. The CDR3 loop spans 13 amino acids. Regarding the study as a whole: Each seasonal influenza vaccination, the authors suggested, recruits few new T cells.

TCRdb used MiXCR to reprocess the RT-PCR reads, holding one entry per CDR3 protein. The table has almost 250,000 distinct CDR3 sequences, 10% to 15% seen once; the top ten hold 7.8%. This specimen was non-naive T cells sorted from PBMCs, taken about 14 days before vaccination. This receptor was taken from a man in his fifties or sixties who received an inactivated influenza vaccine. The chain recombines TRBV18 with TRBJ2-3; no clear D gene. CDR3 sequence reads: CASALELTDTQYF. Written as DNA, the CDR3 is TGTGCCAGCGCTCTGGAGCTCACAGATACGCAGTATTTT.